This T cell receptor (beta chain) derives from a study of blood T cell repertoires in COVID-19. Overall study context: The United States, Italy and Spain provided the acute and convalescent COVID-19 samples. PBMCs, B-cell-depleted T cells, or T cells were the source of the cDNA or gDNA that made up the material.

In the original workflow: From reference gene primer amplification, estimates of nucleated cell counts were derived. The data were produced by immunoSEQ multiplex PCR, yet TCRdb's version contains in-frame clones alone and is incomplete. Clonal size and the V and J genes are those of that table, whereas D and trimming came from the DNA. The sample carries over 45,000 clones, 80% to 85% recorded once. Material: peripheral blood. The source of this sequence is a man in his 70s with acute or convalescent COVID-19.

As DNA, the CDR3 is TGCGCCAGCAGTGTTGCCAGCGGGGGGGCCCGCTACGAGCAGTACTTC. It specifies CASSVASGGARYEQYF. V usage is TRBV10-2 and J usage is TRBJ2-7, with 10 bases identical to TRBD2. This CDR3 spans 16 amino acids. Germline loops: CDR1 WSHSY, CDR2 SAAADI. V lost 4 bases to trimming and J lost 3 bases; unmatched junction nucleotides: 9.